The clone carrying this TCR beta chain occurred many times. Antigen specificity is unknown. The CDR3 end falls 3 residues outside the read, so it is completed with the germline J gene. The sample is drawn from a study of T cell clonality in common variable immunodeficiency. Regarding the study as a whole: Reportedly, TCR beta sequences from common variable immunodeficiency showed fewer deletions and N-nucleotide insertions. CVID subjects shared fewer TCRbeta clones than healthy controls did. CVID subjects showed higher TCRbeta clonality than healthy controls.

The data were produced by immunoSEQ multiplex PCR, yet TCRdb's version contains in-frame clones alone and is incomplete. The data show 35,000 to 50,000 clones, none appearing only once, with around 2.7% held by the ten largest. Caucasian heritage predominated among both patients and controls. The CDR3 runs to 13 residues. CDR1 and CDR2 from the germline V gene are SGHRS and YFSETQ. The V end was cut by 1 base, the J end by 5 bases, with 9 bases between. J is TRBJ2-5 and V is TRBV5-1, with D uncertain. The specimen sequenced was peripheral blood mononuclear cells. The sequence was collected from a person between 18 and 75 years old in good health. The CDR3 DNA, read in part, is TGCGCCAGCAGCTTGAATCTCCGGGAGACC. Translating gives CASSLNLRET. The whole CDR3 sequence is CASSLNLRETQYF.